In this sample, the clone carrying this T cell receptor beta chain turned up many times. Its antigen is as yet unknown. This record comes from a study of metastatic and nonmetastatic thyroid tumors. The overall study: The authors compared repertoires across blood and tumor or nodule tissue from malignant and benign thyroid patients. Study-wide findings and caveats: Reported TCR beta diversity, measured in blood and tumor, was significantly higher for malignant thyroid tumors than for benign nodules.

From the PCR reads, TCRdb re-called clones with MiXCR. The sample shows approximately 21,000 clones, around 20% of them seen only once. Every patient was untreated before thyroid surgery. This receptor was taken from a male donor with papillary thyroid cancer or a benign thyroid nodule (not recorded which). Some clones in this sample may be carry-over from other donors' samples. Sequenced input: blood.

The CDR3 bases are TGCGCCAGCAGCTTGGGACAGCAAGAGACCCAGTACTTC. This encodes CASSLGQQETQYF. The chain carries TRBV5-1 and TRBJ2-5; possibly TRBD1 for D (5 bases). Per the germline V gene, CDR1 is SGHRS and CDR2 is YFSETQ. V lost 0 bases and J 2 bases, leaving 5 bases between the germline ends. The CDR3 consists of 13 residues.